These 16 T cell receptor beta chains were all obtained from the same sample, sequenced in a study of sequential checkpoint blockade in melanoma. Data came from immunoSEQ multiplex PCR; TCRdb stores just in-frame clones and leaves some out. Found here are more than 15,000 clones, more than 85% of them singletons; the top ten hold about 22%. Treatment reported: randomized to nivolumab then ipilimumab (arm A) or the reverse (arm B). This material consisted of CD8+ T cells sorted from blood (inferred from file names), taken from a patient given nivolumab and ipilimumab in sequence. These TCRs come from a human donor with melanoma.

This chain connects TRBV19 to TRBJ1-1, with D tentatively TRBD1 (5 bases). This CDR3 has 12 amino acids. V lost 8 bases, J lost 8 bases, and 15 bases lay in between. The germline V gene has CDR1 LNHDA and CDR2 SQIVND (reference sequence). In nucleotides, the CDR3 is TGTGCCAGTGTCGATGGGGGGGAGGAAGCTTTCTTT. The encoded protein is CASVDGGEEAFF.

This chain links TRBV28 with TRBJ2-5; 7 nucleotides match TRBD2. CDR3 length: 14 residues. Losses at the gene ends were 5 bases for V and 9 bases for J; bases not matched to a gene: 12. Germline lookup yields CDR1 MDHEN and CDR2 SYDVKM. DNA for the CDR3: TGTGCCAGCAGTATCGATGGGGGGGGGTATTCCCAGTACTTC. It is translated as CASSIDGGGYSQYF.

V and J are TRBV30 and TRBJ1-1; D is undetermined. Germline loops: CDR1 GTSNPN, CDR2 SVGIG (reference sequence). The germline V and J ends were trimmed by 3 bases and 6 bases, with 11 bases remaining between them. This CDR3 has 12 amino acids. DNA of the CDR3: TGTGCCTGGAGCGCACCACAACCTGAAGCTTTCTTT. The encoded protein is CAWSAPQPEAFF.

This rearrangement joins TRBV7-2 to TRBJ1-2, with 7 bases fitting TRBD1. Trimming removed 7 bases from V and 4 bases from J; junction bases left unmatched: 15. The germline V gene encodes CDR1 SGHTA and CDR2 FQGNSA. The CDR3 has 16 residues. The CDR3 DNA reads TGTGCCAGCACCACAACGGACAGGTCCTTCGTCTATGGCTACACCTTC. As protein: CASTTTDRSFVYGYTF.

The chain is built from TRBV29-1 and TRBJ1-4; TRBD1 is a possible D gene (5 bases). V was shortened by 0 bases and J by 8 bases, with 16 bases between the two germline ends. The CDR3 extends over 15 amino acids. Looked up from germline, CDR1 is SQVTM and CDR2 is ANQGSEA. CDR3 sequence: CSVEDPGIPGEKLFF. In nucleotides, the CDR3 is TGCAGCGTTGAAGATCCAGGGATTCCCGGCGAAAAACTGTTTTTT. The variable domain in full, with the rest retrieved from reference TRBV29-1 and TRBJ1-4, is SAVISQKPSRDICQRGTSLTIQCQVDSQVTMMFWYRQQPGQSLTLIATANQGSEATYESGFVIDKFPISRPNLTFSTLTVSNMSPEDSSIYLCSVEDPGIPGEKLFFGSGTQLSVL.

V usage is TRBV28 and J usage is TRBJ2-7, with TRBD1 identical over 8 bases. The ends lost 3 bases at V and 1 base at J; junction bases unmatched: 5. This CDR3 has 15 residues. Germline-derived CDR1 and CDR2 are MDHEN and SYDVKM. In nucleotides, the CDR3 is TGTGCCAGCAGTTTCAGGGGGCAAAAATCCTACGAGCAGTACTTC. This codes for CASSFRGQKSYEQYF.

The chain joins TRBV2 to TRBJ1-5; D is perhaps TRBD1 (5 bases). There are 14 residues in the CDR3. V gave up 6 bases and J gave up 0 bases, with 9 bases separating them. The germline gives CDR1 SNHLY, CDR2 FYNNEI. The CDR3 region has the DNA TGTGCCAGCAGAGAGACAGTTAGCAATCAGCCCCAGCATTTT. Protein: CASRETVSNQPQHF.

The chain is built from TRBV9 and TRBJ1-5; D gene uncertain. Germline values: CDR1 SGDLS, CDR2 YYNGEE. The CDR3 runs 14 residues. The V and J ends lost 3 bases and 3 bases respectively, with 10 bases between them. CDR3 coding DNA: TGTGCCAGCAGCGCTGGAGTACCCAATCAGCCCCAGCATTTT. Translation gives CASSAGVPNQPQHF. The whole variable domain, remainder taken from reference TRBV9 and TRBJ1-5, is DSGVTQTPKHLITATGQRVTLRCSPRSGDLSVYWYQQSLDQGLQFLIQYYNGEERAKGNILERFSAQQFPDLHSELNLSSLELGDSALYFCASSAGVPNQPQHFGDGTRLSIL.

The chain has TRBV28 and TRBJ2-1; possibly TRBD2 for D (5 bases). Trimming took 1 base from V and 3 from J, leaving 7 bases between them. The CDR3 length is 14 residues. Germline-derived CDR1 and CDR2 are MDHEN and SYDVKM. The chain's CDR3 is CASSLFGLYNEQFF. In DNA form, the CDR3 reads TGTGCCAGCAGTTTATTCGGACTCTACAATGAGCAGTTCTTC.

J is TRBJ1-5 and V is TRBV2; the D gene is possibly TRBD1 (5 bases). Trimming pared 10 bases from V and 3 bases from J, leaving 13 bases between. This CDR3 has 13 residues. CDR1 and CDR2 (germline): SNHLY, FYNNEI. The CDR3 loop reads CATRRGFNQPQHF. In DNA, the CDR3 is TGTGCCACTCGTCGGGGGTTCAATCAGCCCCAGCATTTT.

The rearrangement joins TRBV28 to TRBJ2-2, with D maybe TRBD1 (5 bases). The V and J ends lost 2 bases and 6 bases respectively, with 7 bases between them. CDR3 length: 13 residues. Germline V gene sequence: CDR1 MDHEN, CDR2 SYDVKM. CDR3 sequence: CASSLRGSGELFF. DNA for the CDR3: TGTGCCAGCAGTTTAAGGGGTTCCGGGGAGCTGTTTTTT. Complete variable domain (other parts from reference TRBV28 and TRBJ2-2): DVKVTQSSRYLVKRTGEKVFLECVQDMDHENMFWYRQDPGLGLRLIYFSYDVKMKEKGDIPEGYSVSREKKERFSLILESASTNQTSMYLCASSLRGSGELFFGEGSRLTVL.

The chain is built from TRBV7-2 and TRBJ2-7; no definite D call. Trimming shortened V by 4 bases and J by 7 bases, and 11 bases separated the two germline ends. The CDR3 extends over 12 amino acids. The V gene's germline CDR1 is SGHTA and CDR2 FQGNSA. The CDR3 region is CASSYTGWEQYF. The CDR3 coding sequence is TGTGCCAGCAGCTACACGGGTTGGGAGCAGTACTTC.

The chain has TRBV30 and TRBJ2-7; no firm D call. The germline V gene encodes CDR1 GTSNPN and CDR2 SVGIG (reference sequence). The CDR3 runs 13 residues. The germline V and J ends were trimmed by 3 bases and 3 bases, with 12 bases remaining between them. CDR3 sequence reads: CAWSARSGYEQYF. Here the CDR3 DNA reads TGTGCCTGGAGCGCACGCTCGGGCTACGAGCAGTACTTC.

The rearrangement uses TRBV30 and TRBJ1-2; possible D gene TRBD1, 5 bases. The CDR3 is made up of 14 amino acids. V was pared by 5 bases and J by 4 bases, with 17 bases between. Germline CDR1 and CDR2: GTSNPN and SVGIG (reference sequence). CDR3: CAWASRQLLYGYTF. CDR3 DNA sequence: TGTGCCTGGGCTTCCCGACAGCTCCTCTATGGCTACACCTTC.

V and J are TRBV5-1 and TRBJ1-2; no firm D call. Germline V gene lookup returns CDR1 SGHRS and CDR2 YFSETQ. The V end was cut by 5 bases, the J end by 7 bases, with 18 bases between. CDR3 length equals 14 residues. The CDR3 region is CASRSEGFLSGYTF. In DNA form, the CDR3 reads TGCGCCAGCAGGAGTGAGGGTTTTCTCTCTGGCTACACCTTC.

The chain recombines TRBV19 with TRBJ1-2; D is unresolved. This CDR3 has 12 amino acids. Germline V gene lookup returns CDR1 LNHDA and CDR2 SQIVND (reference sequence). Between the trimmed V and J ends, which lost 1 base and 9 bases, there was a span of 9 bases. The CDR3 bases are TGTGCCAGTAGTATAGGCGAGATCAGCTACACCTTC. Its protein is CASSIGEISYTF.